These 25 T cell receptor beta chains were all obtained from the same sample, sequenced in a study of cytomegalovirus exposure and HLA in healthy donors. The PCR ran on 60 Vbeta and 13 Jbeta primers. Some clones are missing from TCRdb's copy, which holds only in-frame ones; the method was immunoSEQ multiplex PCR. The profile shows fewer than 200,000 clones, over 9.5% of them singletons. The sequenced sample consisted of PBMCs. These receptors were obtained from a man aged 45 to 65 in good health and CMV-seropositive.

This clone was picked up a small number of times. The rearrangement joins TRBV7-2 to TRBJ1-6; 7 bases match TRBD1. The CDR3 extends over 15 amino acids. The V gene's germline CDR1 is SGHTA and CDR2 FQGNSA. The junction had 5 bases not matched to a gene; V was cut back by 4 bases and J by 5 bases. The CDR3 here is CASSSGDRNNSPLHF. In DNA form, the CDR3 reads TGTGCCAGCAGCTCCGGGGACAGAAATAATTCACCCCTCCACTTT.

In its sample, this clone was seen a few times. V is TRBV5-4 and J is TRBJ2-5; D may be TRBD1 (6 bases). The CDR3 runs 17 residues. V lost 4 bases, J lost 0 bases, and 19 bases lay in between. Germline CDR1 reads SGHNT; CDR2 reads YYREEE (reference sequence). CDR3: CASSKGVNRVHQETQYF. Here the CDR3 DNA reads TGTGCCAGCAGCAAGGGGGTTAACAGGGTTCACCAAGAGACCCAGTACTTC.

In this sample, this clone turned up a few times. The chain carries TRBV4-1 and TRBJ2-1, with D possibly matching TRBD2 (5 bases). The CDR3 is 15 amino acids. The V end was cut by 0 bases, the J end by 2 bases, with 8 bases between. Germline CDR1 is MGHRA and CDR2 is YSYEKL. CDR3 region: CASSQELATYNEQFF. In nucleotides, the CDR3 is TGCGCCAGCAGCCAAGAATTAGCGACCTACAATGAGCAGTTCTTC.

This chain uses TRBV30 with TRBJ1-6, with TRBD1 matching 7 bases. V lost 0 bases to trimming and J lost 10 bases; unmatched junction nucleotides: 9. This CDR3 is 15 amino acids long. Germline V gives CDR1 GTSNPN, CDR2 SVGIG (reference sequence). The CDR3 DNA sequence: TGTGCCTGGAGTGTACGGAGGGGGCTCGGATCACCCCTCCACTTT. It encodes CAWSVRRGLGSPLHF.

The chain carries TRBV6-6 and TRBJ2-2; 7 nucleotides agree with TRBD1. Germline lookup yields CDR1 MNHNY and CDR2 SVGAGI (reference sequence). The CDR3 sequence is 12 residues long. The CDR3 DNA sequence: TGTGCGACAGGGCGGGACACCGGGGAGCTGTTTTTT. Translated, it gives CATGRDTGELFF.

This clone showed up just a few times. The chain is built from TRBV11-3 and TRBJ2-5; tentatively, D is TRBD1 (6 bases). The V end lost 3 bases, the J end lost 5 bases, and 16 bases lay between the germline ends. Germline CDR1 SGHNT, CDR2 YENEEA. The CDR3 runs 15 residues. CDR3 bases: TGTGCCAGCAGCTTCCAGGACAGACCCGGGGAGACCCAGTACTTC. Its translation: CASSFQDRPGETQYF.

The table lists this clone with a few counts. The chain recombines TRBV2 with TRBJ2-5, with D possibly TRBD2 on 5 matching bases. V was trimmed by 3 bases and J by 4 bases, leaving 15 bases between them. This CDR3 has 15 residues. Germline values: CDR1 SNHLY, CDR2 FYNNEI. This CDR3 reads CASSEASSDGETQYF. DNA of the CDR3: TGTGCCAGCAGTGAGGCTAGCTCGGACGGAGAGACCCAGTACTTC.

V gene TRBV28 combines with J gene TRBJ1-2; no definite D call. Germline values: CDR1 MDHEN, CDR2 SYDVKM. This CDR3 spans 14 amino acids. The V gene lost 3 bases and the J gene lost 8 bases, with 16 bases spanning the gap. CDR3 DNA: TGTGCCAGCAGTTTGACCTGGGCAGAAGAAGGCTACACCTTC. Its protein is CASSLTWAEEGYTF.

The chain couples TRBV6-5 to TRBJ1-5, with TRBD1 as a possible D gene (5 bases). Germline V gives CDR1 MNHEY, CDR2 SVGAGI. Trimming took 5 bases from V and 3 from J, leaving 14 bases between them. This CDR3 is 15 amino acids long. The CDR3 loop is CASSGGTVPNQPQHF. Written as DNA, the CDR3 is TGTGCCAGCAGTGGGGGGACGGTCCCCAATCAGCCCCAGCATTTT.

This clone was counted between two and nine times. The rearrangement links TRBV5-6 to TRBJ2-5; D is possibly TRBD1 (5 bases). The CDR3 runs 14 residues. The V gene's germline CDR1 is SGHDT and CDR2 YYEEEE. Trimming left V 4 bases short and J 0 bases short, with 10 bases between. The CDR3 loop reads CASSVQGNQETQYF. As DNA, the CDR3 is TGTGCCAGCAGCGTCCAGGGTAACCAAGAGACCCAGTACTTC. Looking up the rest from reference TRBV5-6 and TRBJ2-5 gives the full variable domain: DAGVTQSPTHLIKTRGQQVTLRCSPKSGHDTVSWYQQALGQGPQFIFQYYEEEERQRGNFPDRFSGHQFPNYSSELNVNALLLGDSALYLCASSVQGNQETQYFGPGTRLLVL.

The CDR3 bases are TGCGCCAGCAGCTCTAAACCGGGACTAGCGGGGGGGCCCAGCACAGATACGCAGTATTTT. Translating it yields CASSSKPGLAGGPSTDTQYF. This rearrangement joins TRBV5-1 to TRBJ2-3; 16 bases are shared with TRBD2. V trimming: 3 bases; J trimming: 0 bases; junction bases outside the gene matches: 10. This CDR3 spans 20 amino acids. Germline V lookup: CDR1 SGHRS, CDR2 YFSETQ.

This clone came up a few times. The V call is TRBV9, the J call TRBJ2-2; 8 bases are shared with TRBD2. The CDR3 loop spans 16 amino acids. Germline-derived CDR1 and CDR2 are SGDLS and YYNGEE. Trimming removed 0 bases from V and 1 base from J; junction bases left unmatched: 2. CDR3: CASSVELAVNTGELFF. The CDR3 DNA reads as TGTGCCAGCAGCGTAGAACTAGCGGTGAACACCGGGGAGCTGTTTTTT.

In its sample, this clone was seen a few times. This sequence joins TRBV10-1 and TRBJ1-2; D remains ambiguous. This CDR3 has 12 amino acids. CDR1 WNHNN and CDR2 SYGVQD come from the germline V gene (reference sequence). V lost 10 bases and J lost 4, with 13 bases in between. CDR3 region: CATLATSYGYTF. The CDR3 DNA reads as TGCGCCACCCTAGCTACAAGCTATGGCTACACCTTC.

Points on this clone: Other DNA sequences in the sample encode the same CDR3. The gene calls are TRBV5-4 and TRBJ1-6; 11 positions match TRBD1. The CDR3 covers 15 residues. Trimming at V came to 4 bases and at J to 8 bases, leaving 5 bases not matched to a gene. The germline V gene has CDR1 SGHNT and CDR2 YYREEE (reference sequence). CDR3 bases: TGTGCCAGCAGCGTTGTGGGACAGGGGGATTCACCCCTCCACTTT. Its translation is CASSVVGQGDSPLHF. The variable domain in full, with the rest retrieved from reference TRBV5-4 and TRBJ1-6, is ETGVTQSPTHLIKTRGQQVTLRCSSQSGHNTVSWYQQALGQGPQFIFQYYREEENGRGNFPPRFSGLQFPNYSSELNVNALELDDSALYLCASSVVGQGDSPLHFGNGTRLTVT.

Remarks on this clone: The sample carries other DNA sequences with the same CDR3. The chain combines TRBV2 with TRBJ1-6, with a weak D call TRBD1 (5 bases). Germline values: CDR1 SNHLY, CDR2 FYNNEI. The germline V and J ends were trimmed by 6 bases and 5 bases, with 11 bases remaining between them. The length of the CDR3 is 14 residues. CDR3 in amino acids: CASSGGGHNSPLHF. The CDR3 DNA sequence: TGTGCCAGCAGCGGGGGTGGACATAATTCACCCCTCCACTTT. The whole variable domain, remainder taken from reference TRBV2 and TRBJ1-6, is EPEVTQTPSHQVTQMGQEVILRCVPISNHLYFYWYRQILGQKVEFLVSFYNNEISEKSEIFDDQFSVERPDGSNFTLKIRSTKLEDSAMYFCASSGGGHNSPLHFGNGTRLTVT.

This clone was observed a handful of times. The chain carries TRBV27 and TRBJ1-5; possible D gene TRBD1, 5 bases. CDR3 size: 15 residues. The V end was cut by 5 bases, the J end by 0 bases, with 11 bases between. CDR1 is MNHEY and CDR2 is SMNVEV in the germline V gene (reference sequence). The CDR3, as DNA: TGTGCCAGCAGTGGCGGGGACTATAGCAATCAGCCCCAGCATTTT. It specifies CASSGGDYSNQPQHF.

V is TRBV28 and J is TRBJ1-2, with D perhaps TRBD1 (5 bases). This CDR3 has 13 residues. V lost 2 bases and J 5 bases, leaving 9 bases between the germline ends. Germline V gene lookup returns CDR1 MDHEN and CDR2 SYDVKM. The CDR3 DNA is TGTGCCAGCAGTTTAGCGGGGGGGTATGGCTACACCTTC. Residues: CASSLAGGYGYTF.

The V and J genes are TRBV7-2 and TRBJ2-1; D unclear. The germline gives CDR1 SGHTA, CDR2 FQGNSA. The CDR3 spans 13 residues. The V and J ends lost 0 bases and 7 bases respectively, with 7 bases between them. The CDR3 is CASSLALENEQFF. The CDR3 region has the DNA TGTGCCAGCAGCTTAGCTTTGGAGAATGAGCAGTTCTTC.

The chain employs TRBV13 and TRBJ2-3, with 15 bases identical to TRBD2. Germline loops: CDR1 PRHDT, CDR2 FYEKMQ (reference sequence). V lost 5 bases, J lost 4 bases, and 10 bases stayed unmatched. CDR3 length: 18 residues. Here the CDR3 reads CASSPSGLAGGTSDTQYF. DNA for the CDR3: TGTGCCAGCAGCCCCTCGGGACTAGCGGGGGGTACATCAGATACGCAGTATTTT. Full variable domain (remainder filled in from reference TRBV13 and TRBJ2-3): AAGVIQSPRHLIKEKRETATLKCYPIPRHDTVYWYQQGPGQDPQFLISFYEKMQSDKGSIPDRFSAQQFSDYHSELNMSSLELGDSALYFCASSPSGLAGGTSDTQYFGPGTRLTVL.

The V and J genes are TRBV14 and TRBJ2-5; no clear D. Germline V gene data show CDR1 as SGHDN and CDR2 as FVKESK. This CDR3 has 13 residues. Trimming stripped 8 bases from V and 2 bases from J, with 12 bases between. CDR3 coding DNA: TGTGCCAGCCGTCCAGGCCTGCAAGAGACCCAGTACTTC. Translating it yields CASRPGLQETQYF.

This clone was recorded a few times. The chain uses TRBV9 and TRBJ1-6, with TRBD1 as a possible D gene (5 bases). From germline, CDR1 is SGDLS and CDR2 YYNGEE. The CDR3 length is 14 residues. Trimming took off 3 bases at V and 4 bases at J, with 8 bases between the two ends. The CDR3 protein is CASSETAYNSPLHF. In nucleotides, the CDR3 is TGTGCCAGCAGCGAGACAGCTTATAATTCACCCCTCCACTTT.

V gene TRBV4-3 combines with J gene TRBJ1-2; no clear D. Germline-derived CDR1 and CDR2 are LGHNA and YSLEER. The CDR3 loop spans 13 amino acids. V shed 2 bases and J shed 4 bases, with 8 bases lying between them. The CDR3 DNA is TGCGCCAGCAGCCAACAATCGGGCTATGGCTACACCTTC. This sequence encodes CASSQQSGYGYTF.

The rearrangement joins TRBV7-7 to TRBJ2-2; D unclear. Trimming cost V 5 bases and J 4 bases, with 11 bases left between them. From germline, CDR1 is SSHAT and CDR2 FNYEAQ (reference sequence). The CDR3 runs to 14 residues. The CDR3 sequence: CASSGTRGTGELFF. DNA for the CDR3: TGTGCCAGCAGCGGAACGAGAGGCACCGGGGAGCTGTTTTTT.

This clone was seen a few times. The genes are TRBV2 and TRBJ2-7, with 7 bases lining up with TRBD1. This CDR3 region has 12 residues. The trim removed 8 bases at V and 1 base at J, leaving 2 bases unmatched. In germline, CDR1 is SNHLY, CDR2 FYNNEI. The CDR3 reads CASGDRSYEQYV. The CDR3, as DNA: TGTGCCAGCGGGGACAGATCCTACGAGCAGTACGTC.

This sequence joins TRBV15 and TRBJ2-1, with TRBD2 matching over 7 bases. V dropped 3 bases and J dropped 4; count of bases not matched to a gene: 6. Germline CDR1 is LNHNV and CDR2 is YYDKDF (reference sequence). The CDR3 extends over 15 amino acids. The CDR3 bases are TGTGCCACCAGCAGCCCGAGCGGGATGTACAATGAGCAGTTCTTC. As protein: CATSSPSGMYNEQFF.